This T cell receptor (beta chain) derives from a study of blood T cell repertoires in COVID-19. Study-level background: Whether acute or convalescent, the COVID-19 samples came from the United States, Italy and Spain. Nucleic acid was either cDNA or gDNA, and it came from T cells, B-cell-depleted T cells, or PBMCs.

A few counts support this clone. V was pared by 5 bases and J by 4 bases, with 24 bases between. This CDR3 has 18 residues. Germline loops: CDR1 SGHVS, CDR2 FNYEAQ. In the authors' methods: Reference gene primers were amplified, and this amplification served to estimate nucleated cell counts. The repertoire was sequenced with immunoSEQ multiplex PCR; TCRdb's copy has only in-frame clones and lacks some. V, J and clone size reflect that table, while D and trimming were determined from the DNA. Of about 30,000 clones in the sample, 75% to 90% are singletons; the top ten hold 14% to 15%. The chain has TRBV7-6 and TRBJ2-1, with a weak D call TRBD2 (6 bases). Material: peripheral blood. This TCR derives from a man aged 60 to 69 with active COVID-19. The CDR3 spells CASSIYASGLGIYNEQFF. As DNA, the CDR3 is TGTGCCAGCAGCATCTACGCTTCGGGACTCGGAATTTACAATGAGCAGTTCTTC.